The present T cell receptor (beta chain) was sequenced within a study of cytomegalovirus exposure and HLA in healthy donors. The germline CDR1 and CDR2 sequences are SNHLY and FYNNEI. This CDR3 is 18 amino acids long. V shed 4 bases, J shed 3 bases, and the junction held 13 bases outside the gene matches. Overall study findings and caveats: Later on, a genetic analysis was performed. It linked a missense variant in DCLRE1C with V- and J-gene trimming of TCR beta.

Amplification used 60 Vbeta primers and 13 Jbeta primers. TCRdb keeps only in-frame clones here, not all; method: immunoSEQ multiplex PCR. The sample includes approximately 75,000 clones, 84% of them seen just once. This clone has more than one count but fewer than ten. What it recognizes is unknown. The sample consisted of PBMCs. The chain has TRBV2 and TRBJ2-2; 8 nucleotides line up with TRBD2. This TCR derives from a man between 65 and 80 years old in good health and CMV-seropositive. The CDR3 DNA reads TGTGCCAGCAGTGGGGTCGAGCGGGAGTTTTGGGACACCGGGGAGCTGTTTTTT. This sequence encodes CASSGVEREFWDTGELFF.